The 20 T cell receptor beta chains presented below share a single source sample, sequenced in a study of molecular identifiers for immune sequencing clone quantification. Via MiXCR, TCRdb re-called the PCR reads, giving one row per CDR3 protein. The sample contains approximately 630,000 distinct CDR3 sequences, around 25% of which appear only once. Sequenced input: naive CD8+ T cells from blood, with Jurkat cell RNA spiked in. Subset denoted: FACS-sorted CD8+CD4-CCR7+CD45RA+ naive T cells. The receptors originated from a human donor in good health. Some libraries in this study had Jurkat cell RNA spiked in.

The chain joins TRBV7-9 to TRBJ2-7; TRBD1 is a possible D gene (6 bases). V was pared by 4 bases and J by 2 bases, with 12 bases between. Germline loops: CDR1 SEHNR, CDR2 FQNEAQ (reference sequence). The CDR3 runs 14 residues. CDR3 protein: CASSSRDTTYEQYF. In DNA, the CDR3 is TGTGCCAGCAGCTCCCGGGACACGACCTACGAGCAGTACTTC.

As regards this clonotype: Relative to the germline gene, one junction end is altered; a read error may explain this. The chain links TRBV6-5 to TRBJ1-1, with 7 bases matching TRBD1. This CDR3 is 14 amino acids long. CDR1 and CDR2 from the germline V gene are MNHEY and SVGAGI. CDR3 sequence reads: CASSPDRDVAEAFF. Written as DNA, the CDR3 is TGCGCCAGCAGCCCTGACAGGGATGTGGCTGAAGCTTTCTTT.

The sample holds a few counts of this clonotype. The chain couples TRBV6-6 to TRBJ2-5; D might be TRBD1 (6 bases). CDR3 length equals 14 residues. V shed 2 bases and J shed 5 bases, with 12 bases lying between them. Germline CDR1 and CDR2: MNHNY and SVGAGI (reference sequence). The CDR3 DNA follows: TGTGCCAGCAGTTACCCGGAGCAGGGGGAGACCCAGTACTTC. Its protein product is CASSYPEQGETQYF.

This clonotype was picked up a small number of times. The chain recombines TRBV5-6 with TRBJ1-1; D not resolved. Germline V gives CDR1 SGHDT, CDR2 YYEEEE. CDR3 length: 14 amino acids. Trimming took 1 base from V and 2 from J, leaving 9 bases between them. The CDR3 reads CASSLSKVNTEAFF. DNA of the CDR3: TGTGCCAGCAGCTTGAGCAAGGTTAACACTGAAGCTTTCTTT. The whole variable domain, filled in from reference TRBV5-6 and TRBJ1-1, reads DAGVTQSPTHLIKTRGQQVTLRCSPKSGHDTVSWYQQALGQGPQFIFQYYEEEERQRGNFPDRFSGHQFPNYSSELNVNALLLGDSALYLCASSLSKVNTEAFFGQGTRLTVV.

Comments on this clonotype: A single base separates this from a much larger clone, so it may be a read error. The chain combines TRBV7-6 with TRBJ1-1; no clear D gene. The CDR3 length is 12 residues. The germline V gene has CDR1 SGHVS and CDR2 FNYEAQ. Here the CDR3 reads CAISSPETEAFF. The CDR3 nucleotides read TGTGCCATCAGCTCCCCAGAGACTGAAGCTTTCTTT.

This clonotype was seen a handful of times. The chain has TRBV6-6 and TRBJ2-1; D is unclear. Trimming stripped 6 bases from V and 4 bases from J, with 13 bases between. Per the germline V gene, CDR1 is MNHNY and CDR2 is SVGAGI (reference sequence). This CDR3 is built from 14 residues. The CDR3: CASSRNSEYNEQFF. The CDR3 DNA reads TGTGCCAGCAGCCGAAACTCGGAGTACAATGAGCAGTTCTTC.

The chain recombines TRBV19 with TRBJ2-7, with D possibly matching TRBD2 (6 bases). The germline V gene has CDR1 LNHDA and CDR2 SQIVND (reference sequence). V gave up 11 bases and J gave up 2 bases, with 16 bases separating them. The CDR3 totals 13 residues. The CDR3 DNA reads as TGTGCCTCGGGGGACGGAGTTACCTACGAGCAGTACTTC. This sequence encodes CASGDGVTYEQYF. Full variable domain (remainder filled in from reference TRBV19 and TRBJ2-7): DGGITQSPKYLFRKEGQNVTLSCEQNLNHDAMYWYRQDPGQGLRLIYYSQIVNDFQKGDIAEGYSVSREKKESFPLTVTSAQKNPTAFYLCASGDGVTYEQYFGPGTRLTVT.

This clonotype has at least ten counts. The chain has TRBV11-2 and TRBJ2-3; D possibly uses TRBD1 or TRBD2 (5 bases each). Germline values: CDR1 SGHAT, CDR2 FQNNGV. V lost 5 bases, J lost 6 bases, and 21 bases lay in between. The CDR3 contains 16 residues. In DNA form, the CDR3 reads TGTGCCAGCAGCGGTCCGGGACCCGTATTTTTGGATACGCAGTATTTT. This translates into CASSGPGPVFLDTQYF.

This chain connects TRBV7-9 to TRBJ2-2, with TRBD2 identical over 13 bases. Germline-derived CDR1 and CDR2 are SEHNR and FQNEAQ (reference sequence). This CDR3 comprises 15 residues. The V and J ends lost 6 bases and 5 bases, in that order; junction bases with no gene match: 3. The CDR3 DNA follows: TGTGCCAGCAGTTCGACTAGCGGGAGGACCGGGGAGCTGTTTTTT. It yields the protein CASSSTSGRTGELFF.

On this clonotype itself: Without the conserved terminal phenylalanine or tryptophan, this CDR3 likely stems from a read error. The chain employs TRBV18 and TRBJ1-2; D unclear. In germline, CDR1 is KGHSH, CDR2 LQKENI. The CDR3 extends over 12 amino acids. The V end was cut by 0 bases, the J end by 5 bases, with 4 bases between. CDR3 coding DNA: TGTGCCAGCTCACCACCAGGGTATGGCTACACCCTC. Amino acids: CASSPPGYGYTL.

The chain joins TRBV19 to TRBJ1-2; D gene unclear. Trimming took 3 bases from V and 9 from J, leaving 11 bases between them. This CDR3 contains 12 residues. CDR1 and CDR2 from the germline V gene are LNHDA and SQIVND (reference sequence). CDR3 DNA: TGTGCCAGTAGTATGTCAATTAGTAGCTACACCTTC. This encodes CASSMSISSYTF.

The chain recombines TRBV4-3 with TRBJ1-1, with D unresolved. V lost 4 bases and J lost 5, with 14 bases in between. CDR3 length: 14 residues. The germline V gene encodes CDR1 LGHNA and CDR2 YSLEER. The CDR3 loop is CASSRGPVWTEAFF. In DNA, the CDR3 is TGCGCCAGCAGCCGAGGACCGGTATGGACTGAAGCTTTCTTT.

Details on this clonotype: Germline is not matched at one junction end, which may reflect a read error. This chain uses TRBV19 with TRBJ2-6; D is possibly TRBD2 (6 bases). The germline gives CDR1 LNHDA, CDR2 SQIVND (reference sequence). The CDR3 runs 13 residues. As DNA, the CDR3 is TGTGCCAGCCGGGACTCTGGGGCCAGCGTCCTGACTTTC. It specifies CASRDSGASVLTF.

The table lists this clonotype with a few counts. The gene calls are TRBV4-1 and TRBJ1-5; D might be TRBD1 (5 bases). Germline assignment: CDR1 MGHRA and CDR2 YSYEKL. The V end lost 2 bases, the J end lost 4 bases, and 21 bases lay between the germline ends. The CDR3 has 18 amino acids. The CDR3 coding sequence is TGCGCCAGCAGCCAAATTTCCCTAACGGGGACCGCGAATCAGCCCCAGCATTTT. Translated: CASSQISLTGTANQPQHF.

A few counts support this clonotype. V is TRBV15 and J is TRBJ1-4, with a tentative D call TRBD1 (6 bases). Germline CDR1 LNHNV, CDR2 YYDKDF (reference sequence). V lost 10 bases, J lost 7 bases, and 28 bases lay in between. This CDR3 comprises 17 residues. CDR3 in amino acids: CAISSPIGRGVGEKLFF. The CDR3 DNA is TGTGCCATCAGTTCCCCAATTGGCAGGGGAGTCGGTGAAAAACTGTTTTTT.

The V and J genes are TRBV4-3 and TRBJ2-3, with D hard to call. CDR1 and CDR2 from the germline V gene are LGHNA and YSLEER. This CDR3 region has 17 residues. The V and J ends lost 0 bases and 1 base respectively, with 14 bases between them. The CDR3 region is CASSQDVGSGGTDTQYF. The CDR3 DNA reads TGCGCCAGCAGCCAAGATGTAGGATCCGGCGGCACAGATACGCAGTATTTT.

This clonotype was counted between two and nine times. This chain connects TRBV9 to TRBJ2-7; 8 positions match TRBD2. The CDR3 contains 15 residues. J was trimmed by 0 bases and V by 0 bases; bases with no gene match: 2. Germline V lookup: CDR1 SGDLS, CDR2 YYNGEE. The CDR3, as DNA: TGTGCCAGCAGCGTAGCGGGGGGGACCTCCTACGAGCAGTACTTC. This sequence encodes CASSVAGGTSYEQYF.

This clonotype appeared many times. CDR3 coding DNA: TGTGCCAGCAGTCGACTAGCGGGGGCGTACACAGATACGCAGTATTTT. Its translation is CASSRLAGAYTDTQYF. V is TRBV12-3 or TRBV12-4 and J is TRBJ2-3; 12 bases fit TRBD2. V shed 5 bases and J 2 bases; nucleotides not matched to a gene: 5. The CDR3 length is 16 residues.

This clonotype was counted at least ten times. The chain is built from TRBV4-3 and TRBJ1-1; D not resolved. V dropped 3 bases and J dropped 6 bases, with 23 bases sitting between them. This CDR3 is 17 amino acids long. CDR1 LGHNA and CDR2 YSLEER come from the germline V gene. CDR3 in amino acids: CASSQDRALYGRAEAFF. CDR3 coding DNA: TGCGCCAGCAGCCAGGACCGGGCCCTCTACGGTAGGGCTGAAGCTTTCTTT.

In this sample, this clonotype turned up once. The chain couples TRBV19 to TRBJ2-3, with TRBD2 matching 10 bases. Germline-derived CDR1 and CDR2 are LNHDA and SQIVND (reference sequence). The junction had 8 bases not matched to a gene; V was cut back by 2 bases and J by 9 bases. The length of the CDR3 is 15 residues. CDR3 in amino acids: CASSILPSGRYTQYF. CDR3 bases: TGTGCCAGTAGTATACTCCCTAGCGGGAGATACACGCAGTATTTT.